Shown below are 4 T cell receptor beta chains from a single sample sequenced in a study of blood T cell repertoires in COVID-19. Only in-frame clones appear in the TCRdb table, and some are missing; sequencing was by immunoSEQ multiplex PCR. The sample lists about 140,000 clones, about 90% occurring once. Material: peripheral blood. These receptors originate from a man between 60 and 75 years old with active or convalescent COVID-19.

V usage is TRBV4-3 and J usage is TRBJ2-3; D is perhaps TRBD1 (5 bases). The CDR3 length is 16 residues. The germline V gene encodes CDR1 LGHNA and CDR2 YSLEER. The germline V and J ends were trimmed by 1 base and 2 bases, with 13 bases remaining between them. The CDR3 is CASSQGARGLTDTQYF. The CDR3 DNA reads as TGCGCCAGCAGCCAAGGAGCAAGGGGTCTCACAGATACGCAGTATTTT.

The chain joins TRBV6-5 to TRBJ2-4; D not resolved. Germline V lookup: CDR1 MNHEY, CDR2 SVGAGI. The CDR3 spans 12 residues. Trimming removed 7 bases at V and 4 bases at J, with 8 bases between. The CDR3 DNA is TGTGCCAGCACCTCCAGGAAAAACATTCAGTACTTC. Amino acids: CASTSRKNIQYF.

The chain links TRBV2 to TRBJ1-5, with D possibly matching TRBD1 (6 bases). V was shortened by 4 bases and J by 0 bases, with 13 bases between the two germline ends. CDR3 length equals 16 residues. Per the germline V gene, CDR1 is SNHLY and CDR2 is FYNNEI. Here the CDR3 reads CASSASGRGSNQPQHF. DNA of the CDR3: TGTGCCAGCAGTGCCTCGGGCAGGGGTAGCAATCAGCCCCAGCATTTT.

CDR3 DNA: TGTGCCAGCAGCTCCCTTCAGACTGCCGGAAACACCATATATTTT. Protein product: CASSSLQTAGNTIYF. The chain joins TRBV28 to TRBJ1-3; D is ambiguous. Trimming took 6 bases from V and 4 from J, leaving 16 bases between them. The CDR3 is made up of 15 amino acids. Per germline, CDR1 MDHEN and CDR2 SYDVKM.